This T cell receptor (beta chain) was retrieved from a study of tumor-infiltrating lymphocytes in primary liver carcinoma. General study results and limits: Tumors had a significantly higher top-250-clone fraction than blood (p = 0.039).

Using a constant-region primer together with ProtoScript II reverse transcriptase, TCR beta cDNA was made from roughly 540 ng of total RNA. Generation of the TCR beta libraries relied on three nested multiplex PCR rounds using slightly modified ARM-PCR. Both of the initial two PCR rounds ran for about 11 cycles and employed TRBV1-TRBV30 forward primers alongside a C-beta reverse primer. TCRdb re-analysed the multiplex PCR reads in MiXCR, keeping a single row per CDR3 protein. The sample consists of 330,000 or so distinct CDR3 sequences, about 61% of them appearing once. It was unsorted whole blood that yielded blood RNA, and germline DNA was also extracted. Before any surgery took place, 4 to 4.5 milliliters of peripheral blood were collected. This CDR3 is 13 amino acids long. Per germline, CDR1 SQVTM and CDR2 ANQGSEA. V was clipped by 6 bases and J by 13 bases; unmatched bases: 18. A word on this clonotype: Its specificity is unknown.

Sequencing input: peripheral blood. The TCR comes from a man aged 40-50 years with primary liver carcinoma and hepatitis B virus infection. This sequence joins TRBV29-1 and TRBJ2-7; 7 nucleotides match TRBD2. In DNA form, the CDR3 reads TGCAGCGTGGTGACTAGCCACTCCTACGAGTACTACTTC. It is translated as CSVVTSHSYEYYF.